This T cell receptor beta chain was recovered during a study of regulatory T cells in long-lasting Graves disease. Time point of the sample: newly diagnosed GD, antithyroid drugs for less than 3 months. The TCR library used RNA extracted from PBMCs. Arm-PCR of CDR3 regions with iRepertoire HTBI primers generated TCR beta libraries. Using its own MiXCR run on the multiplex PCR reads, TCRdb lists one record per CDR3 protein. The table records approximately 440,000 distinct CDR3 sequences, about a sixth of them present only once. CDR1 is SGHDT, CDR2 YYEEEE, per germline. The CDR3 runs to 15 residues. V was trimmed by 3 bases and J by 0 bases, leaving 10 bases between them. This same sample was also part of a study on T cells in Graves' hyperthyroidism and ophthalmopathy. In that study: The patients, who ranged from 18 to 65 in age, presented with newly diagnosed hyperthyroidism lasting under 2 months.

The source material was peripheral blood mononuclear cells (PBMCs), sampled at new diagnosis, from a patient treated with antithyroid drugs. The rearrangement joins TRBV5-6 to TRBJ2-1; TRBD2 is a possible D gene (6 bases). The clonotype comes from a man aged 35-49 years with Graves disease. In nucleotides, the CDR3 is TGTGCCAGCAGCTGGCGGGAACGCTCCTACAATGAGCAGTTCTTC. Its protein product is CASSWRERSYNEQFF.